Below, 4 T cell receptor beta chains from the same sample are listed, as sequenced in a study of T cells in Graves' hyperthyroidism and ophthalmopathy (dated 2019 in TCRdb). The library was generated by multiplex PCR. TCRdb records Illumina HiSeq 2000 as the sequencer. TCR beta CDR3 regions were amplified from RNA transcripts. For the first round of RT-PCR on the TCR CDR3, the HTBI primer set was used together with the Qiagen OneStep RT-PCR kit. TCRdb ran its own pipeline on the public reads, namely fastp trimming at Q25 and MiXCR clone calling, and kept in-frame beta chains. Every distinct CDR3 protein forms one entry, paired with its most common genes and DNA. The sample yields nearly 600,000 distinct CDR3 sequences; approximately 15% were counted once. The top ten clones comprise roughly 6.9% of the sample. The sequenced sample was blood. The origin of the receptors is a woman between 18 and 30 years old with Graves' ophthalmopathy.

This clonotype appeared many times. The chain links TRBV5-1 to TRBJ1-1; 7 nucleotides match TRBD1. J was trimmed by 8 bases and V by 0 bases; bases with no gene match: 13. The CDR3 extends over 16 amino acids. CDR1 and CDR2 from the germline V gene are SGHRS and YFSETQ. CDR3 region: CASSLVGGQFGAEAFF. The CDR3 DNA reads TGCGCCAGCAGCTTGGTAGGGGGACAGTTCGGGGCAGAAGCTTTCTTT.

This clonotype was picked up many times. V gene TRBV6-2 or TRBV6-3 combines with J gene TRBJ2-7, with TRBD2 as a possible D gene (6 bases). Germline V gives CDR1 MNHEY, CDR2 SVGEGT. The germline V and J ends were trimmed by 7 bases and 5 bases, with 18 bases remaining between them. The CDR3 runs 14 residues. Here the CDR3 DNA reads TGTGCCAGCAAAAAGGGGACTCAAAATGACGAGCAGTACTTC. This codes for CASKKGTQNDEQYF.

This clonotype has a count of ten or more. J is TRBJ1-1 and V is TRBV19; no clear D. This CDR3 region has 14 residues. The V and J ends lost 1 base and 1 base respectively, with 7 bases between them. CDR1 and CDR2 (germline): LNHDA, SQIVND (reference sequence). The CDR3 DNA follows: TGTGCCAGTAGTATAGGTCGGGGGAACACTGAAGCTTTCTTT. Protein sequence: CASSIGRGNTEAFF.

This chain connects TRBV28 to TRBJ2-3; 10 bases align to TRBD2. The V gene end was trimmed by 6 bases and the J gene end by 6 bases; junction bases not matched to a gene: 6. The CDR3 consists of 14 residues. Germline CDR1 and CDR2: MDHEN and SYDVKM. The CDR3, as DNA: TGTGCCAGCAGACCCGGGACTAGCGCCGATACGCAGTATTTT. It codes for CASRPGTSADTQYF. Together with reference TRBV28 and TRBJ2-3, the CDR3 gives the full variable domain: DVKVTQSSRYLVKRTGEKVFLECVQDMDHENMFWYRQDPGLGLRLIYFSYDVKMKEKGDIPEGYSVSREKKERFSLILESASTNQTSMYLCASRPGTSADTQYFGPGTRLTVL.